Each of the 12 T cell receptor beta chains below was sequenced from the same sample in a study of monozygotic twins with inflammatory bowel disease. TCRdb reanalyzed the 5' RACE reads, giving one entry per CDR3 protein sequence and no DNA. Here the sample table reports around 150,000 distinct CDR3 sequences. Sequences were obtained from blood. These receptors originate from a human donor with ulcerative colitis or Crohn's disease, or a healthy co-twin of an affected twin (not recorded which).

This sequence joins TRBV7-8 and TRBJ1-5; TCRdb indicates TRBD1, and absent DNA this call remains unverified. The CDR3 is 15 residues long. Germline V gene data show CDR1 as SGHVS and CDR2 as FQNEAQ. This chain's CDR3 is CASSSGQGINQPQHF.

The rearrangement links TRBV11-2 to TRBJ1-1. Germline CDR1 is SGHAT and CDR2 is FQNNGV. The CDR3 loop spans 14 amino acids. The CDR3 is CASSLDPGPTEAFF.

This chain joins TRBV29-1 and TRBJ2-7. Germline CDR1 SQVTM, CDR2 ANQGSEA. The CDR3 covers 13 residues. This chain's CDR3 is CSVGPGDGYEQYF.

This rearrangement joins TRBV19 to TRBJ2-2; TCRdb's D call, TRBD1, is unchecked because there is no DNA. The CDR3 loop spans 16 amino acids. CDR1 is LNHDA, CDR2 SQIVND, per germline (reference sequence). CDR3 amino acids: CASSNTGGWDTGELFF.

V is TRBV7-2 and J is TRBJ1-2. CDR3 length: 15 residues. Germline CDR1 SGHTA, CDR2 FQGNSA. The CDR3 spells CASSLVSTPNYGYTF.

V gene TRBV2 combines with J gene TRBJ1-5; there is no DNA to check the TCRdb D call of TRBD1. The CDR3 consists of 16 residues. The germline V gene has CDR1 SNHLY and CDR2 FYNNEI. CDR3 protein: CASSEADRGSNQPQHF.

This chain links TRBV24-1 with TRBJ1-2; TCRdb designates TRBD1, a call that cannot be tested without DNA. Germline V CDR1 and CDR2: KGHDR, SFDVKD. There are 13 residues in the CDR3. The chain's CDR3 is CATSVSGIDGYTF.

The chain links TRBV24-1 to TRBJ2-6; the TCRdb D gene call, TRBD1, has no DNA to confirm it. The germline CDR1 and CDR2 sequences are KGHDR and SFDVKD. This CDR3 contains 17 residues. CDR3 residues: CATSDPGTGDGANVLTF.

The chain combines TRBV28 with TRBJ2-1; TCRdb names TRBD2, which stays unverified in the absence of DNA. Germline V gene data show CDR1 as MDHEN and CDR2 as SYDVKM. CDR3 length equals 16 residues. CDR3 in amino acids: CASSAGGTSPFNEQFF.

The chain links TRBV7-2 to TRBJ2-2; TCRdb gives TRBD1 as the D gene, but with no DNA this cannot be confirmed. The germline V gene has CDR1 SGHTA and CDR2 FQGNSA. This CDR3 is built from 19 residues. CDR3 protein: CASSFLLPGQGGYTGELFF.

The chain links TRBV4-2 to TRBJ2-1; TCRdb's D call, TRBD2, is unchecked because there is no DNA. From germline, CDR1 is LGHNA and CDR2 YNFKEQ. The CDR3 spans 15 residues. CDR3: CASSQDSGIPAEQFF.

The chain is built from TRBV7-9 and TRBJ1-2; TCRdb's D call of TRBD1 is untestable without DNA. This CDR3 has 13 amino acids. Germline CDR1 is SEHNR and CDR2 is FQNEAQ (reference sequence). The CDR3 reads CASSSQGADGYIF.